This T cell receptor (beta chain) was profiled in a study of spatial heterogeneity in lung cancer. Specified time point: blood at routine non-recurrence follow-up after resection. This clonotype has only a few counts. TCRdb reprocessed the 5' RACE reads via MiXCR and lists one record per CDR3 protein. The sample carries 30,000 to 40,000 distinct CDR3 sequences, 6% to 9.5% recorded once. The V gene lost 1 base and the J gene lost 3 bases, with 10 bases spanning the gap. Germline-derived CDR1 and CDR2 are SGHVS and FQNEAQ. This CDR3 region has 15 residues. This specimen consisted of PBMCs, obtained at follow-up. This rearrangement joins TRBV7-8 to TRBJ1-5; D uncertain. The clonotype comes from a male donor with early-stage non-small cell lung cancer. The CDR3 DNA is TGTGCCAGCAGCTTAGAAAGAGGGTCCAATCAGCCCCAGCATTTT. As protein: CASSLERGSNQPQHF.